Shown below are 21 T cell receptor beta chains from a single sample sequenced in a study of cytomegalovirus exposure and HLA in healthy donors. The PCR employed 60 Vbeta primers together with 13 Jbeta primers. Data came from immunoSEQ multiplex PCR; TCRdb stores just in-frame clones and leaves some out. The sample consists of over 150,000 clones, 77% of them appearing once. Sequencing was done on a sample of PBMCs. The receptors here all came from a woman aged 55-70 years in good health and CMV-seropositive.

The rearrangement links TRBV20-1 to TRBJ2-2, with 8 bases identical to TRBD2. The CDR3 spans 11 residues. Trimming removed 6 bases from V and 9 bases from J; junction bases left unmatched: 3. Germline-derived CDR1 and CDR2 are DFQATT and SNEGSKA (reference sequence). CDR3 amino acids: CSAGGARELFF. CDR3 in DNA: TGCAGTGCCGGGGGGGCCCGGGAGCTGTTTTTT.

The rearrangement links TRBV30 to TRBJ1-1, with TRBD1 matching 9 bases. V gave up 2 bases and J gave up 5 bases; unmatched junction bases: 9. The length of the CDR3 is 15 residues. Germline loops: CDR1 GTSNPN, CDR2 SVGIG (reference sequence). The DNA of the CDR3 is TGTGCCTGGAGTATCCCAGACAGGGGGAGAACTGAAGCTTTCTTT. Translation: CAWSIPDRGRTEAFF.

The rearrangement uses TRBV10-3 and TRBJ2-7, with 7 bases identical to TRBD2. The germline gives CDR1 ENHRY, CDR2 SYGVKD. The ends lost 6 bases at V and 4 bases at J; junction bases unmatched: 9. The CDR3 totals 14 residues. The CDR3 loop reads CAIRDAGVRYEQYF. DNA of the CDR3: TGTGCCATCAGAGACGCGGGAGTGCGGTACGAGCAGTACTTC.

The chain joins TRBV25-1 to TRBJ2-2; tentative D call: TRBD1 (5 bases). Trimming removed 3 bases from V and 7 bases from J, with 15 bases in between. The germline gives CDR1 MGHDK, CDR2 SYGVNS. The CDR3 covers 15 residues. DNA of the CDR3: TGTGCCAGCAGTGACAACAGGCTCAACCGCGGGGAGCTGTTTTTT. Translating gives CASSDNRLNRGELFF.

The chain is built from TRBV7-6 and TRBJ2-5; the D gene is possibly TRBD2 (5 bases). CDR3 size: 15 residues. V gave up 6 bases and J gave up 5 bases, with 19 bases separating them. Germline CDR1 reads SGHVS; CDR2 reads FNYEAQ. In DNA, the CDR3 is TGTGCCAGCAGGGGTCTCGCTAGCTACGAGGAGACCCAGTACTTC. Encoded protein: CASRGLASYEETQYF.

The V and J genes are TRBV29-1 and TRBJ2-7, with 11 bases lining up with TRBD1. The CDR3 totals 13 residues. The germline CDR1 and CDR2 sequences are SQVTM and ANQGSEA. V shed 6 bases and J 3 bases; nucleotides not matched to a gene: 4. The CDR3 bases are TGCAGCGTAGACGGGACAGGGGGCTACGAGCAGTACTTC. Residues: CSVDGTGGYEQYF.

The rearrangement joins TRBV7-2 to TRBJ2-3; TRBD2 matches at 11 bases. Germline values: CDR1 SGHTA, CDR2 FQGNSA. The CDR3 spans 14 residues. J lost 7 bases, V lost 3 bases, and 3 bases had no gene match. The CDR3 region is CASSLVAGGHTQYF. The DNA of the CDR3 is TGTGCCAGCAGCTTGGTAGCGGGGGGGCATACGCAGTATTTT.

This clone turned up a few times. The chain has TRBV30 and TRBJ2-7, with 8 bases lining up with TRBD2. There are 14 residues in the CDR3. Unmatched junction bases numbered 5, after V lost 0 bases and J lost 4 bases. Per the germline V gene, CDR1 is GTSNPN and CDR2 is SVGIG (reference sequence). As DNA, the CDR3 is TGTGCCTGGAGTGTCCTAGCGGGTCTGTACGAGCAGTACTTC. The encoded protein is CAWSVLAGLYEQYF.

The rearrangement uses TRBV30 and TRBJ1-1; 7 nucleotides align to TRBD1. CDR1 is GTSNPN, CDR2 SVGIG, per germline (reference sequence). The V segment lost 3 bases and the J segment 2 bases; nucleotides outside the gene matches: 6. The CDR3 is made up of 14 amino acids. DNA of the CDR3: TGTGCCTGGAGGGAGGGGGCGGGAAACACTGAAGCTTTCTTT. It specifies CAWREGAGNTEAFF. The variable domain in full, with the rest retrieved from reference TRBV30 and TRBJ1-1, is SQTIHQWPATLVQPVGSPLSLECTVEGTSNPNLYWYRQAAGRGLQLLFYSVGIGQISSEVPQNLSASRPQDRQFILSSKKLLLSDSGFYLCAWREGAGNTEAFFGQGTRLTVV.

The rearrangement links TRBV5-1 to TRBJ2-1; 13 bases are a match to TRBD2. After removal of 4 bases from V and 4 bases from J, the junction contained 2 bases not matched to a gene. CDR3 length: 15 amino acids. Germline V CDR1 and CDR2: SGHRS, YFSETQ. The DNA of the CDR3 is TGCGCCAGCAGCGCGGGACTAGCGGGGTACAATGAGCAGTTCTTC. It codes for CASSAGLAGYNEQFF.

The rearrangement links TRBV30 to TRBJ2-1; D remains ambiguous. Germline V gene data show CDR1 as GTSNPN and CDR2 as SVGIG (reference sequence). V shed 4 bases and J shed 0 bases, with 10 bases lying between them. The CDR3 is 14 residues long. The CDR3 nucleotides are TGTGCCTGGACCGACTCTAGCTCCTACAATGAGCAGTTCTTC. Translation gives CAWTDSSSYNEQFF.

The chain couples TRBV5-1 to TRBJ2-2, with 7 bases lining up with TRBD1. The CDR3 contains 13 residues. From germline, CDR1 is SGHRS and CDR2 YFSETQ. The ends lost 7 bases at V and 6 bases at J; junction bases unmatched: 6. The CDR3 region is CASRDSGAGELFF. The DNA for the CDR3 is TGCGCCAGCCGGGACAGTGGCGCCGGGGAGCTGTTTTTT.

The V gene is TRBV11-1, the J gene TRBJ2-7; D perhaps matches TRBD2 (6 bases). V was cut by 0 bases and J by 3 bases, with 6 bases left in between. The CDR3 loop spans 13 amino acids. CDR1 and CDR2 (germline): SGHAT, FQDESV (reference sequence). CDR3 residues: CASSLARDYEQYF. CDR3 DNA: TGTGCCAGCAGCTTAGCGCGGGACTACGAGCAGTACTTC.

The chain combines TRBV6-4 with TRBJ2-3; tentatively, D is TRBD1 (6 bases). The length of the CDR3 is 14 residues. Trimming left V 2 bases short and J 8 bases short, with 14 bases between. Germline CDR1 and CDR2: MRHNA and SNTAGT. In nucleotides, the CDR3 is TGTGCCAGCAGTGACGGCCGAGGGGGAGCTACGCAGTATTTT. It yields the protein CASSDGRGGATQYF.

This clone was recorded once. This chain's CDR3 is CASSEAHSRYSNQPQHF. CDR3 DNA sequence: TGTGCCAGCAGTGAAGCCCACAGCAGATATAGCAATCAGCCCCAGCATTTT. The chain recombines TRBV6-1 with TRBJ1-5; D is ambiguous. The germline V gene encodes CDR1 MNHNS and CDR2 SASEGT. This CDR3 spans 17 amino acids. The V end lost 0 bases, the J end lost 0 bases, and 12 bases lay between the germline ends.

V usage is TRBV27 and J usage is TRBJ2-7; D gene uncertain. Trimming left V 3 bases short and J 6 bases short, with 12 bases between. Germline CDR1 MNHEY, CDR2 SMNVEV (reference sequence). The CDR3 covers 13 residues. Here the CDR3 DNA reads TGTGCCAGCAGTTTCGGGTTCTCCCTCGAGCAGTACTTC. Its protein product is CASSFGFSLEQYF.

Worth noting for this clone: One end of the junction fails to match germline, which may point to a read error. The rearrangement uses TRBV9 and TRBJ2-6, with a tentative D call TRBD1 (5 bases). This CDR3 spans 14 amino acids. Germline CDR1 is SGDLS and CDR2 is YYNGEE. CDR3 sequence (DNA): TGTGCCAGCAGCCCCTTCTCTGGGGCCAACGGCCTGACTTTC. This encodes CASSPFSGANGLTF. The complete variable domain, with remaining parts taken from reference TRBV9 and TRBJ2-6, reads DSGVTQTPKHLITATGQRVTLRCSPRSGDLSVYWYQQSLDQGLQFLIQYYNGEERAKGNILERFSAQQFPDLHSELNLSSLELGDSALYFCASSPFSGANGLTFGAGSRLTVL.

The sample holds one count of this clone. The genes are TRBV15 and TRBJ1-1, with D unclear. Trimming took 0 bases from V and 5 from J, leaving 4 bases between them. The CDR3 extends over 12 amino acids. The V gene's germline CDR1 is LNHNV and CDR2 YYDKDF (reference sequence). CDR3 in amino acids: CATSRDATEAFF. DNA for the CDR3: TGTGCCACCAGCAGAGATGCGACTGAAGCTTTCTTT.

The rearrangement joins TRBV5-6 to TRBJ2-6; D possibly corresponds to TRBD1 (5 bases). Germline CDR1 is SGHDT and CDR2 is YYEEEE. The CDR3 loop spans 15 amino acids. V gave up 2 bases and J gave up 3 bases, with 9 bases separating them. The CDR3 region has the DNA TGTGCCAGCAGCTTCCGCAGGGTTGGGGCCAACGTCCTGACTTTC. Translated, it gives CASSFRRVGANVLTF.

This clone occurred a few times. This chain connects TRBV6-4 to TRBJ1-6; D is uncertain. The ends were cut back, 3 bases at V and 8 bases at J, with 8 bases in the middle. Germline CDR1 is MRHNA and CDR2 is SNTAGT. There are 13 residues in the CDR3. CDR3 in amino acids: CASSEVEDSPLHF. For the CDR3, the DNA is TGTGCCAGCAGTGAGGTGGAGGATTCACCCCTCCACTTT.

This chain uses TRBV6-1 with TRBJ2-3, with TRBD2 as a possible D gene (5 bases). V lost 4 bases, J lost 2 bases, and 13 bases lay in between. Germline CDR1 MNHNS, CDR2 SASEGT. The CDR3 covers 15 residues. CDR3 nucleotides: TGTGCCAGCAGTGCTAGCTTTGGAGTCACAGATACGCAGTATTTT. It yields the protein CASSASFGVTDTQYF.